The 23 T cell receptor beta chains in this list originate from one sample, sequenced in a study of CXCR3-negative and CXCR3-positive naive CD8 T cells. Study-level results: A higher hydrophobicity marked the TRB CDR3s of CXCR3-positive naive cells versus CXCR3-negative naive cells.

UMI labels and 5' RACE were used to prepare the TRB cDNA libraries. TCRdb reprocessed the 5' RACE reads and reports one entry per CDR3 protein, with no DNA. The sample has 60,000 to 65,000 distinct CDR3 sequences. No antigen is known for these receptors. Sequences were obtained from naive CXCR3+ CD8+ T cells from blood. This sample's subset: CD45RO-CCR7+CD27+CD95- naive CD8+ T cells expressing CXCR3 (TNR3+). Receptor source: a human donor in good health. Some clones in this sample may be carry-over from other donors' samples.

The chain carries TRBV14 and TRBJ2-5; TCRdb's D gene call, TRBD1, goes unchecked for lack of DNA. Germline loops: CDR1 SGHDN, CDR2 FVKESK. The CDR3 length is 12 residues. CDR3 sequence reads: CASSQDHRDQYF.

This chain uses TRBV6-2 or TRBV6-3 with TRBJ1-2; the TRBD1 assignment by TCRdb is unverifiable without DNA. This CDR3 is built from 16 residues. Germline-derived CDR1 and CDR2 are MNHEY and SVGEGT. CDR3 residues: CASSQYKTGSESADTF.

The rearrangement links TRBV11-2 to TRBJ2-1; TCRdb outputs TRBD2, but without DNA this stays unchecked. The CDR3 runs to 17 residues. Germline CDR1 is SGHAT and CDR2 is FQNNGV. This chain's CDR3 is CASSLDAGEGTYNEQFF.

The chain has TRBV2 and TRBJ2-1; TCRdb designates TRBD2, a call that cannot be tested without DNA. This CDR3 comprises 18 residues. Germline CDR1 reads SNHLY; CDR2 reads FYNNEI. CDR3 amino acids: CASSENPGLADYTNEQFF.

The chain is built from TRBV7-9 and TRBJ1-1. The CDR3 totals 13 residues. Germline CDR1 and CDR2: SEHNR and FQNEAQ (reference sequence). CDR3 residues: CASSSAWNTEAFF.

This chain joins TRBV3-1 and TRBJ2-7; TCRdb picks TRBD2, but there is no DNA to check that call. The CDR3 consists of 16 residues. Germline V gene lookup returns CDR1 LGHDT and CDR2 YNNKEL (reference sequence). CDR3 protein: CASSQEVPPGLYEQYF.

The V gene is TRBV7-2, the J gene TRBJ2-3; the TCRdb call, TRBD2, lacks DNA for checking. The germline V gene encodes CDR1 SGHTA and CDR2 FQGNSA. CDR3 length equals 13 residues. The CDR3 loop is CASIPSPTDTQYF.

The chain has TRBV7-6 and TRBJ2-5; no DNA is available, so the TRBD1 call from TCRdb remains unchecked. The germline CDR1 and CDR2 sequences are SGHVS and FNYEAQ. CDR3 length equals 19 residues. CDR3 region: CASTTDPESGGSYQETQYF. Based on the CDR3 plus reference TRBV7-6 and TRBJ2-5, the full variable domain is GAGVSQSPRYKVTKRGQDVALRCDPISGHVSLYWYRQALGQGPEFLTYFNYEAQQDKSGLPNDRFSAERPEGSISTLTIQRTEQRDSAMYRCASTTDPESGGSYQETQYFGPGTRLLVL.

The J gene is TRBJ2-7, the V gene TRBV18. This CDR3 spans 15 amino acids. Germline lookup yields CDR1 KGHSH and CDR2 LQKENI. Here the CDR3 reads CASSPPGGEIYEQYF.

The CDR3 region is CSVYEGAGDSNQPQHF. The chain joins TRBV29-1 to TRBJ1-5; TCRdb lists TRBD1, though no DNA is available to test this call. Germline V gene data show CDR1 as SQVTM and CDR2 as ANQGSEA. The CDR3 has 16 residues. Looking up the rest from reference TRBV29-1 and TRBJ1-5 gives the full variable domain: SAVISQKPSRDICQRGTSLTIQCQVDSQVTMMFWYRQQPGQSLTLIATANQGSEATYESGFVIDKFPISRPNLTFSTLTVSNMSPEDSSIYLCSVYEGAGDSNQPQHFGDGTRLSIL.

This chain connects TRBV20-1 to TRBJ2-1; checking the TCRdb D call of TRBD2 is not possible without DNA. The germline gives CDR1 DFQATT, CDR2 SNEGSKA (reference sequence). The CDR3 extends over 15 amino acids. CDR3: CSAISIAETYNEQSF.

The chain carries TRBV29-1 and TRBJ1-1. This CDR3 has 12 amino acids. Germline V lookup: CDR1 SQVTM, CDR2 ANQGSEA. CDR3 loop: CSVGYMNTEAFF.

The V call is TRBV5-1, the J call TRBJ1-2; TCRdb calls TRBD1, which cannot be checked without DNA. CDR1 and CDR2 (germline): SGHRS, YFSETQ. The CDR3 runs 15 residues. The CDR3 here is CASSLIGPGDYGYTF.

The V gene is TRBV5-1, the J gene TRBJ2-1; TCRdb selects TRBD1, and the lack of DNA leaves this call unchecked. The CDR3 is 14 residues long. The germline CDR1 and CDR2 sequences are SGHRS and YFSETQ. CDR3 sequence: CASSLDRGYNEQFF.

The chain uses TRBV25-1 and TRBJ2-3. The length of the CDR3 is 11 residues. Germline V gene lookup returns CDR1 MGHDK and CDR2 SYGVNS. The CDR3 sequence: CASISSDTQYF.

The genes are TRBV5-1 and TRBJ1-6. Germline CDR1 is SGHRS and CDR2 is YFSETQ. The CDR3 spans 14 residues. The CDR3 reads CASSLEAGYSPLHF. The entire variable domain, with the rest obtained from reference TRBV5-1 and TRBJ1-6, is as follows: KAGVTQTPRYLIKTRGQQVTLSCSPISGHRSVSWYQQTPGQGLQFLFEYFSETQRNKGNFPGRFSGRQFSNSRSEMNVSTLELGDSALYLCASSLEAGYSPLHFGNGTRLTVT.

The chain uses TRBV29-1 and TRBJ2-1. This CDR3 is built from 12 residues. Germline CDR1 reads SQVTM; CDR2 reads ANQGSEA. The CDR3 loop is CSVLYDSDEQFF.

The genes are TRBV6-2 or TRBV6-3 and TRBJ1-2. The CDR3 is 14 amino acids. The germline CDR1 and CDR2 sequences are MNHEY and SVGEGT. The chain's CDR3 is CASTEDAYGYGYTF.

CDR3 protein: CASSSPGGLNSYEQYF. The rearrangement joins TRBV12-3 or TRBV12-4 to TRBJ2-7; TCRdb names TRBD2, which stays unverified in the absence of DNA. CDR3 length: 16 residues.

The chain combines TRBV27 with TRBJ2-7; without DNA, the TCRdb call of TRBD2 cannot be checked. CDR3 length: 13 residues. Germline V CDR1 and CDR2: MNHEY, SMNVEV (reference sequence). CDR3 sequence reads: CASQSGGTYEQYF.

CDR3 residues: CSARALGLAGLRVPYEQYF. V is TRBV20-1 and J is TRBJ2-7; checking the TCRdb D call of TRBD2 is not possible without DNA. The CDR3 runs 19 residues. CDR1 DFQATT and CDR2 SNEGSKA come from the germline V gene (reference sequence).

The chain couples TRBV29-1 to TRBJ2-1. This CDR3 contains 14 residues. Germline V gene lookup returns CDR1 SQVTM and CDR2 ANQGSEA. This CDR3 is CSVVQPPSYNEQFF.

J is TRBJ2-3 and V is TRBV5-1; TCRdb selects TRBD2, and the lack of DNA leaves this call unchecked. The CDR3 is 16 residues long. Germline CDR1 is SGHRS and CDR2 is YFSETQ. CDR3 residues: CASSLPGKAVTDTQYF.